In this sample, the clone carrying this TCR beta chain turned up a few times. The antigen remains undetermined. Built from TCR beta cDNA, the libraries had unique molecular identifiers in them. About 500,000 cDNA molecules were obtained per 1 to 10 million input T cells. From the PCR reads, TCRdb called clonotypes with MiXCR, one entry per CDR3 protein. The data show about 500,000 distinct CDR3 sequences, approximately 45% seen once. This sample was included in a study of post-analysis software for immune sequencing data. In the study overall: Patients had relapsing-remitting, secondary progressive or progressive-relapsing multiple sclerosis; some lacked subtype.

Looked up from germline, CDR1 is SGDLS and CDR2 is YYNGEE. This CDR3 is 13 amino acids long. Trimming stripped 4 bases from V and 0 bases from J, with 7 bases between. The study's findings and limits: TRBV segments more frequent in patients than in controls numbered a few and included TRBV5-6, TRBV5-1 and TRBV20-1. Clustering by F measure revealed strong co-clustering among samples prepared together in one batch.

Sequences were obtained from blood. The TCR comes from a girl between 10 and 17 years old with multiple sclerosis. The chain recombines TRBV9 with TRBJ2-5, with D unresolved. In nucleotides, the CDR3 is TGTGCCAGCAGCTCCCCAGACCAAGAGACCCAGTACTTC. Its protein product is CASSSPDQETQYF.